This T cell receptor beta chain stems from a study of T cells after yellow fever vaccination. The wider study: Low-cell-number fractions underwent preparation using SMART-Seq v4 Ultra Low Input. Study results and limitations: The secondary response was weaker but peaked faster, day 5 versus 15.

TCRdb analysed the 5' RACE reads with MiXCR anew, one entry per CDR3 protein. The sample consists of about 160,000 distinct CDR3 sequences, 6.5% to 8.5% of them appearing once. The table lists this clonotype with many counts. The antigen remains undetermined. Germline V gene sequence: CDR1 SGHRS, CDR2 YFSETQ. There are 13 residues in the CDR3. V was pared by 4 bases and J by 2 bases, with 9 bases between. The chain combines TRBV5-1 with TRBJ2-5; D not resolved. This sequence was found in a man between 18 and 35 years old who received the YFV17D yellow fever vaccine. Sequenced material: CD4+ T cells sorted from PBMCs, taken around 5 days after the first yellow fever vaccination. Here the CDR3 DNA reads TGCGCCAGCAGCGAAATGCATCAAGAGACCCAGTACTTC. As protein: CASSEMHQETQYF. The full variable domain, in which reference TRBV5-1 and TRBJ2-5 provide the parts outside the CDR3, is KAGVTQTPRYLIKTRGQQVTLSCSPISGHRSVSWYQQTPGQGLQFLFEYFSETQRNKGNFPGRFSGRQFSNSRSEMNVSTLELGDSALYLCASSEMHQETQYFGPGTRLLVL.